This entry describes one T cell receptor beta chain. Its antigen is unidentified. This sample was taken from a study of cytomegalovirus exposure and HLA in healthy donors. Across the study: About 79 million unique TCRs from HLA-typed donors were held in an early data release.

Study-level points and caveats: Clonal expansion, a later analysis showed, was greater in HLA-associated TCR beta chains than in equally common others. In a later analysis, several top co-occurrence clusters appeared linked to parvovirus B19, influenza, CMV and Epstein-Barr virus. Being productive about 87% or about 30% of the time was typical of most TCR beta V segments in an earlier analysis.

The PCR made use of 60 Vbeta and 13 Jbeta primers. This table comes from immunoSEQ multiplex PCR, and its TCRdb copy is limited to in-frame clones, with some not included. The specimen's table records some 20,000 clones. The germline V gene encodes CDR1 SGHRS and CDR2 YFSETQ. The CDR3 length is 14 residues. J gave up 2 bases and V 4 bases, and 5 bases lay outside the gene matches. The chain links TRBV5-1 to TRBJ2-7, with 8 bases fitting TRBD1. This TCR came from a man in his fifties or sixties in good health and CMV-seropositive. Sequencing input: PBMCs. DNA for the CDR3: TGCGCCAGCAGCCCCGGGACAGGAACCTACGAGCAGTACTTC. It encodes CASSPGTGTYEQYF. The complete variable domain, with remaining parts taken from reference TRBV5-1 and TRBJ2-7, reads KAGVTQTPRYLIKTRGQQVTLSCSPISGHRSVSWYQQTPGQGLQFLFEYFSETQRNKGNFPGRFSGRQFSNSRSEMNVSTLELGDSALYLCASSPGTGTYEQYFGPGTRLTVT.